A selection of T cell receptor beta chains follows, all from one sample in a study of Graves' ophthalmopathy and Graves' hyperthyroidism. MiXCR was run by TCRdb on the multiplex PCR reads, yielding one entry per CDR3 protein. The sample yields about 400,000 distinct CDR3 sequences, approximately 16% seen once. The source material was peripheral blood. The receptors come from a young woman with Graves' ophthalmopathy. Each CDR3 is given with its conserved first and last residue. A D gene is named only where the DNA matches it firmly. Not every row has a clone size; where given, it reads once, few, many or a size class.

D	size	V	J	DNA	CDR3
NA	many	TRBV6-5	TRBJ2-7	TGTGCCAGCAGTTACGTAACTCGGGTTGGCTACGAGCAGTACTTC	CASSYVTRVGYEQYF
TRBD1	NA	TRBV12-3/TRBV12-4	TRBJ2-7	TGTGCCAGCAGTTTAAAATTATCGGGAACAGGGGCCTCTTCCTACGAGCAGTACTTC	CASSLKLSGTGASSYEQYF
NA	many	TRBV12-3/TRBV12-4	TRBJ2-7	TGTGCCAGCAGTTTGGTTCGCTACGAGCGGTACTTC	CASSLVRYERYF
TRBD1	many	TRBV6-2/TRBV6-3	TRBJ1-1	TGTGCCAGCAGTTACAGTCAGGGGGCCACTGAAGCTTTCTTT	CASSYSQGATEAFF
NA	many	TRBV12-3/TRBV12-4	TRBJ1-2	TGTGCCAGCAGTCCCTCGAGCGGGGGGGCCTATGGCTACACCTTC	CASSPSSGGAYGYTF
NA	many	TRBV27	TRBJ2-2	TGTGCCAGCAGTTTATCGGAGCGACTAGGAGCGAACACCGGGGAGCTGTTTTTT	CASSLSERLGANTGELFF
NA	many	TRBV27	TRBJ2-5	TGTGCCAGCAGTTCTCAGCCCTTTGGGAGGGGGCGCCTGGAGACCCAGTACTTC	CASSSQPFGRGRLETQYF
NA	many	TRBV5-6	TRBJ2-7	TGTGCCAGCAGCCCCGTAGGCGGGGCCTACGAGCAGTACTTC	CASSPVGGAYEQYF
TRBD1	NA	TRBV28	TRBJ1-1	TGTGCCAGCAGGACACGGTGGGACAGGATGAACACTGAAGCTTTCTTT	CASRTRWDRMNTEAFF
TRBD1	NA	TRBV18	TRBJ1-3	TGTGCCAGCTCACGCTCTCCCGGGACAGGTGGAAACACCATATATTTT	CASSRSPGTGGNTIYF
NA	many	TRBV6-2/TRBV6-3	TRBJ2-7	TGTGCCAGCAGCTCAGGTAGGACAGCCACCTACGAGCAGTACTTC	CASSSGRTATYEQYF
NA	many	TRBV30	TRBJ2-6	TGTGCCTGGAGTGTGTCTCCAGGGATCTCTGGGGCCAACGTCCTGACTTTC	CAWSVSPGISGANVLTF